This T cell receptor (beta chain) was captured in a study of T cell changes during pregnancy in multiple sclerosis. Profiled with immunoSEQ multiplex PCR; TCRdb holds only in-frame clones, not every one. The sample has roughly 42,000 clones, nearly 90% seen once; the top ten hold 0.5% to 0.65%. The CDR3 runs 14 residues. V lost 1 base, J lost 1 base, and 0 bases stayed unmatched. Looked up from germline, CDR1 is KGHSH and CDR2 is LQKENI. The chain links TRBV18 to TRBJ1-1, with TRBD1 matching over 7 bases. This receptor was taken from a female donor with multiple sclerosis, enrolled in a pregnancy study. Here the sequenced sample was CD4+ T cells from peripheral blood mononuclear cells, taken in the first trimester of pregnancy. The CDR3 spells CASSPRQGNTEAFF. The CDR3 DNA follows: TGTGCCAGCTCACCACGACAGGGGAACACTGAAGCTTTCTTT.